Listed below are T cell receptor beta chains from one sample, sequenced in a study of T cell responses to AZD1222 COVID-19 vaccine. Sequencing was performed with immunoSEQ multiplex PCR; in TCRdb, only in-frame clones are kept and a portion is missing. The sample contains about 160,000 clones, 92% of which appear only once. The sequenced sample was peripheral blood, obtained on day 0 of MenACWY control vaccination. The receptors here all came from an adult in good health. Each CDR3 is given with its conserved first and last residue. D genes are given only for firm matches. Size is omitted from some rows. Given values are once, few, many or a class for expanded clones.

CDR3aa: CASRAGDSGNTIYF; CDR3nt: TGTGCCAGCAGGGCAGGGGACTCGGGAAACACCATATATTTT; abundance: -; j_gene: TRBJ1-3; d_gene: -; v_gene: TRBV6-5
CDR3aa: CASSFGGVLLHF; CDR3nt: TGTGCCAGCAGTTTCGGGGGGGTACTCCTCCACTTC; abundance: -; j_gene: TRBJ2-7; d_gene: TRBD2; v_gene: TRBV27
CDR3aa: CASSVGQGGGYTF; CDR3nt: TGTGCCAGCAGCGTAGGACAGGGGGGAGGCTACACCTTC; abundance: -; j_gene: TRBJ1-2; d_gene: TRBD1; v_gene: TRBV9
CDR3aa: CASSQDTLIMNTEAFF; CDR3nt: TGCGCCAGCAGCCAAGATACGCTGATAATGAACACTGAAGCTTTCTTT; abundance: -; j_gene: TRBJ1-1; d_gene: -; v_gene: TRBV4-1
CDR3aa: CASSQADGHYGYTF; CDR3nt: TGCGCCAGCAGCCAAGCCGACGGACACTATGGCTACACCTTC; abundance: -; j_gene: TRBJ1-2; d_gene: -; v_gene: TRBV4-3
CDR3aa: CASTPAGTPYNEQFF; CDR3nt: TGTGCCAGTACCCCGGCGGGGACTCCATACAATGAGCAGTTCTTC; abundance: -; j_gene: TRBJ2-1; d_gene: -; v_gene: TRBV19
CDR3aa: CASSTDSSALGLNTEAFF; CDR3nt: TGTGCCAGTAGTACGGACAGTAGTGCCCTGGGCCTGAACACTGAAGCTTTCTTT; abundance: -; j_gene: TRBJ1-1; d_gene: -; v_gene: TRBV19
CDR3aa: CASRDTGPPALFF; CDR3nt: TGTGCCAGCAGGGATACCGGGCCCCCGGCGCTGTTTTTT; abundance: -; j_gene: TRBJ2-2; d_gene: -; v_gene: TRBV6-5
CDR3aa: CASSSDARGWGTEAFF; CDR3nt: TGTGCCAGCAGCAGTGACGCTAGGGGTTGGGGCACTGAAGCTTTCTTT; abundance: -; j_gene: TRBJ1-1; d_gene: -; v_gene: TRBV7-2
CDR3aa: CATSDFGLSEETQYF; CDR3nt: TGTGCCACCAGTGATTTTGGGTTATCGGAGGAGACCCAGTACTTC; abundance: -; j_gene: TRBJ2-5; d_gene: -; v_gene: TRBV24-1
CDR3aa: CSASYRDRGFYGYTF; CDR3nt: TGCAGTGCTAGTTACCGGGACAGGGGATTCTATGGCTACACCTTC; abundance: -; j_gene: TRBJ1-2; d_gene: TRBD1; v_gene: TRBV20-1
CDR3aa: CASSPVERNYGYTF; CDR3nt: TGCGCCAGCAGCCCCGTCGAAAGGAACTATGGCTACACCTTC; abundance: -; j_gene: TRBJ1-2; d_gene: -; v_gene: TRBV4-1
CDR3aa: CASSPLAGANVLTF; CDR3nt: TGTGCCAGCTCACCTTTAGCCGGGGCCAACGTCCTGACTTTC; abundance: -; j_gene: TRBJ2-6; d_gene: -; v_gene: TRBV18
CDR3aa: CASSLETMNTEAFF; CDR3nt: TGTGCCAGCAGCTTAGAGACAATGAACACTGAAGCTTTCTTT; abundance: -; j_gene: TRBJ1-1; d_gene: -; v_gene: TRBV7-9
CDR3aa: CASSPSGQGNDGYTF; CDR3nt: TGTGCCAGCAGCCCCTCCGGACAGGGGAACGATGGCTACACCTTC; abundance: -; j_gene: TRBJ1-2; d_gene: TRBD1; v_gene: TRBV4-2
CDR3aa: CASSISGQGNYGYTF; CDR3nt: TGTGCCAGTAGTATTTCGGGACAGGGGAACTATGGCTACACCTTC; abundance: -; j_gene: TRBJ1-2; d_gene: TRBD1; v_gene: TRBV19
CDR3aa: CASRRYTNTEAFF; CDR3nt: TGTGCCAGCAGGAGATATACGAACACTGAAGCTTTCTTT; abundance: -; j_gene: TRBJ1-1; d_gene: -; v_gene: TRBV6-6
CDR3aa: CAISEGPAGNTIYF; CDR3nt: TGTGCCATCAGTGAGGGGCCGGCTGGAAACACCATATATTTT; abundance: -; j_gene: TRBJ1-3; d_gene: -; v_gene: TRBV10-3
CDR3aa: CASSPVGRYYEQYF; CDR3nt: TGTGCCAGCAGCCCAGTCGGGCGGTACTACGAGCAGTACTTC; abundance: few; j_gene: TRBJ2-7; d_gene: -; v_gene: TRBV11-3
CDR3aa: CASSDRGAGEQYF; CDR3nt: TGTGCCAGCAGTGATCGGGGAGCGGGCGAGCAGTACTTC; abundance: -; j_gene: TRBJ2-7; d_gene: -; v_gene: TRBV25-1
CDR3aa: CASSFDRGEKLFF; CDR3nt: TGTGCCAGCAGCTTTGACAGGGGTGAAAAACTGTTTTTT; abundance: -; j_gene: TRBJ1-4; d_gene: TRBD1; v_gene: TRBV7-3
CDR3aa: CASSFSGGPTDTQYF; CDR3nt: TGTGCTAGCAGCTTTTCGGGAGGGCCGACAGATACGCAGTATTTT; abundance: -; j_gene: TRBJ2-3; d_gene: TRBD2; v_gene: TRBV7-7
CDR3aa: CASSHVRMRGRSENYGYTF; CDR3nt: TGTGCCAGCAGCCACGTTAGAATGCGAGGGAGGAGCGAGAACTATGGCTACACCTTC; abundance: once; j_gene: TRBJ1-2; d_gene: -; v_gene: TRBV14
CDR3aa: CASSRKREVNTDTQYF; CDR3nt: TGCGCCAGCAGCAGGAAGCGGGAGGTGAACACAGATACGCAGTATTTT; abundance: -; j_gene: TRBJ2-3; d_gene: TRBD2; v_gene: TRBV5-1
CDR3aa: CASQRDRRRTEAFF; CDR3nt: TGCGCCAGTCAACGGGACCGCAGAAGAACTGAAGCTTTCTTT; abundance: few; j_gene: TRBJ1-1; d_gene: -; v_gene: TRBV10-2
CDR3aa: CASSLGGTGGTDTQYF; CDR3nt: TGTGCCAGCAGCTTAGGTGGGACAGGAGGCACAGATACGCAGTATTTT; abundance: -; j_gene: TRBJ2-3; d_gene: TRBD1; v_gene: TRBV7-9
CDR3aa: CASSGGLAGGREQFF; CDR3nt: TGTGCCAGCAGCGGTGGACTAGCGGGAGGCCGCGAGCAGTTCTTC; abundance: -; j_gene: TRBJ2-1; d_gene: TRBD2; v_gene: TRBV5-4
CDR3aa: CASSPRTSGTHEQFF; CDR3nt: TGTGCCAGCAGCCCTAGGACTAGCGGGACCCATGAGCAGTTCTTC; abundance: -; j_gene: TRBJ2-1; d_gene: TRBD2; v_gene: TRBV7-2
CDR3aa: CASTLQGAQRLDGYTF; CDR3nt: TGTGCCAGCACCCTACAGGGGGCGCAGAGGTTGGATGGCTACACCTTC; abundance: few; j_gene: TRBJ1-2; d_gene: TRBD1; v_gene: TRBV7-8
CDR3aa: CASSYASSEQYF; CDR3nt: TGTGCCAGCAGTTACGCTAGCTCCGAGCAGTACTTC; abundance: -; j_gene: TRBJ2-7; d_gene: -; v_gene: TRBV12-3/TRBV12-4
CDR3aa: CAWSDKDEQFF; CDR3nt: TGTGCCTGGAGTGATAAGGATGAGCAGTTCTTC; abundance: -; j_gene: TRBJ2-1; d_gene: -; v_gene: TRBV30
CDR3aa: CASSLPNLQGRAEAFF; CDR3nt: TGTGCCAGCAGCTTACCGAATTTACAGGGGCGCGCTGAAGCTTTCTTT; abundance: -; j_gene: TRBJ1-1; d_gene: TRBD1; v_gene: TRBV7-9
CDR3aa: CASSSGQGGLQPQHF; CDR3nt: TGTGCCAGCAGTTCGGGACAGGGAGGTTTACAGCCCCAGCATTTT; abundance: -; j_gene: TRBJ1-5; d_gene: TRBD1; v_gene: TRBV28
CDR3aa: CASSQSDRGNTEAFF; CDR3nt: TGTGCCAGCAGCCAGTCCGACAGGGGGAACACTGAAGCTTTCTTT; abundance: -; j_gene: TRBJ1-1; d_gene: TRBD1; v_gene: TRBV28
CDR3aa: CASSPAENSYEQYF; CDR3nt: TGTGCCAGCAGTCCAGCGGAAAACTCCTACGAGCAGTACTTC; abundance: -; j_gene: TRBJ2-7; d_gene: -; v_gene: TRBV2
CDR3aa: CATSGRGGDAYEQYF; CDR3nt: TGTGCCACCAGTGGCAGGGGAGGGGATGCCTACGAGCAGTACTTC; abundance: -; j_gene: TRBJ2-7; d_gene: -; v_gene: TRBV24-1
CDR3aa: CASSLWGGQTNTEAFF; CDR3nt: TGCGCCAGCAGCTTATGGGGAGGACAGACGAACACTGAAGCTTTCTTT; abundance: -; j_gene: TRBJ1-1; d_gene: -; v_gene: TRBV5-1
CDR3aa: CASSLSSFNEKLFF; CDR3nt: TGTGCCAGCAGCTTAAGTAGTTTTAATGAAAAACTGTTTTTT; abundance: -; j_gene: TRBJ1-4; d_gene: -; v_gene: TRBV11-3
CDR3aa: CASRVGLSGSYEQYF; CDR3nt: TGTGCCAGCAGGGTAGGACTAAGCGGGAGTTACGAGCAGTACTTC; abundance: -; j_gene: TRBJ2-7; d_gene: TRBD2; v_gene: TRBV7-2
CDR3aa: CASSLTRARVSEQYF; CDR3nt: TGTGCCAGCAGCTTAACCCGCGCGCGTGTGAGCGAGCAGTACTTC; abundance: once; j_gene: TRBJ2-7; d_gene: -; v_gene: TRBV7-3
CDR3aa: CASSLREPGLAGEQYF; CDR3nt: TGTGCCAGCAGCTTAAGAGAACCGGGACTAGCAGGCGAGCAGTACTTC; abundance: once; j_gene: TRBJ2-7; d_gene: TRBD2; v_gene: TRBV7-8